These T cell receptor beta chains were read from a single sample in a study of T cell responses to AZD1222 COVID-19 vaccine. The method was immunoSEQ multiplex PCR; TCRdb's version includes in-frame clones alone and lacks a portion of them. The repertoire holds around 130,000 clones, over 85% seen once, with about 1.1% in the top ten. This material consisted of peripheral blood, taken 28 days after the second AZD1222 dose. The receptors stem from an adult who received the AZD1222 COVID-19 vaccine. Each CDR3 is given with its conserved first and last residue. Each record gives: clone size, J gene, D gene, V gene, CDR3 protein, CDR3 DNA. A D gene is named only where the DNA matches it firmly. Rows give clone size only sometimes, using once, few, many, or a class for an expanded clone.

size: once
J: TRBJ1-5
D: TRBD1
V: TRBV30
CDR3: CAWRGGGGGNQPQHF
DNA: TGTGCCTGGAGGGGGGGAGGGGGCGGAAATCAGCCCCAGCATTTT

size: once
J: TRBJ1-5
D: -
V: TRBV19
CDR3: CASSMGGNQPQHF
DNA: TGTGCCAGTAGTATGGGGGGGAATCAGCCCCAGCATTTT

size: -
J: TRBJ1-5
D: -
V: TRBV6-2/TRBV6-3
CDR3: CASSGLPQVNQPQHF
DNA: TGTGCCAGCAGTGGACTCCCACAGGTCAATCAGCCCCAGCATTTT

size: -
J: TRBJ2-5
D: TRBD2
V: TRBV7-2
CDR3: CASNIAGGQETQYF
DNA: TGTGCCAGCAACATAGCGGGGGGGCAGGAGACCCAGTACTTC

size: -
J: TRBJ2-7
D: -
V: TRBV6-5
CDR3: CATHQGTYEQYF
DNA: TGTGCCACCCACCAGGGAACCTACGAGCAGTACTTC

size: -
J: TRBJ2-1
D: TRBD2
V: TRBV9
CDR3: CASSVARAGGPNNEQFF
DNA: TGTGCCAGCAGCGTAGCTAGAGCGGGAGGGCCAAACAATGAGCAGTTCTTC

size: -
J: TRBJ2-7
D: -
V: TRBV6-5
CDR3: CASNTPTYYEQYF
DNA: TGTGCCAGCAACACACCTACCTACTACGAGCAGTACTTC

size: -
J: TRBJ2-7
D: -
V: TRBV9
CDR3: CASSVASPGEQYF
DNA: TGTGCCAGCAGCGTAGCGTCTCCGGGGGAGCAGTACTTC

size: -
J: TRBJ1-6
D: -
V: TRBV11-1
CDR3: CASRTYAGSSSPLHF
DNA: TGTGCCAGCAGAACCTACGCGGGATCGTCTTCACCCCTCCACTTT

size: -
J: TRBJ2-3
D: TRBD2
V: TRBV19
CDR3: CASSTVGTSGSGTQYF
DNA: TGTGCCAGTAGTACCGTGGGGACTAGCGGGAGCGGTACGCAGTATTTT

size: -
J: TRBJ1-6
D: -
V: TRBV11-3
CDR3: CASSQVGIEGSPLHF
DNA: TGTGCCAGCAGCCAAGTAGGGATTGAAGGGTCACCCCTCCACTTT

size: -
J: TRBJ1-6
D: -
V: TRBV6-6
CDR3: CASSYAGSYNSPLHF
DNA: TGTGCCAGCAGTTACGCGGGATCCTATAATTCACCCCTCCACTTT

size: -
J: TRBJ2-2
D: -
V: TRBV27
CDR3: CASSLNRPNTGELFF
DNA: TGTGCCAGCAGTTTAAACAGGCCAAACACCGGGGAGCTGTTTTTT

size: once
J: TRBJ2-6
D: -
V: TRBV7-3
CDR3: CASFSGTSGANVLTF
DNA: TGTGCCAGTTTCTCGGGGACCTCTGGGGCCAACGTCCTGACTTTC

size: -
J: TRBJ1-3
D: TRBD1
V: TRBV11-3
CDR3: CASSKGQVSGNTIYF
DNA: TGTGCCAGCAGCAAAGGACAGGTTTCTGGAAACACCATATATTTT

size: -
J: TRBJ1-6
D: -
V: TRBV6-5
CDR3: CASSYDGLNSPLHF
DNA: TGTGCCAGCAGTTACGACGGCCTTAATTCACCCCTCCACTTT

size: -
J: TRBJ2-6
D: TRBD1
V: TRBV24-1
CDR3: CATQGQEKLSGANVLTF
DNA: TGTGCCACCCAAGGACAGGAAAAGCTCTCTGGGGCCAACGTCCTGACTTTC

size: -
J: TRBJ1-1
D: -
V: TRBV13
CDR3: CASSSDSRTEAFF
DNA: TGTGCCAGCAGCTCCGACAGTAGGACTGAAGCTTTCTTT